The 7 T cell receptor beta chains listed next were all sequenced from one sample in a study of shared clonotypes between healthy human individuals (dated by TCRdb to about 2020). For the CD8 naive samples, CD45RO-negative cells were positively selected for CCR7, yielding a CD45RA+CCR7+ population from which TemRA cells were excluded. Library preparation used the immunoSEQ multiplex PCR assay. TCRdb holds this immuneACCESS table with in-frame rearrangements only. Some clones are missing; in checked studies, unresolved V genes explain under half, and the rest has no known cause. The sample includes over 800,000 clones, with around 92% observed a single time. The leading ten clones occupy around 24% of the sample. The specimen sequenced was naive CD8+ T cells sorted from blood. In light of the paper, this sample's cell subset or site label describes: CD45RA+CCR7+. The receptors were gathered from a man aged 25-45 years in good health.

V is TRBV27 and J is TRBJ2-2; no clear D. CDR1 is MNHEY and CDR2 is SMNVEV in the germline V gene (reference sequence). This CDR3 spans 15 amino acids. The V end was cut by 3 bases, the J end by 0 bases, with 8 bases between. The CDR3 nucleotides read TGTGCCAGCAGTTTCGGTCACCCGAACACCGGGGAGCTGTTTTTT. This encodes CASSFGHPNTGELFF.

Points on this clone: The sample carries other DNA sequences with the same CDR3. J is TRBJ2-2 and V is TRBV27, with 8 bases matching TRBD2. The CDR3 runs to 14 residues. Germline CDR1 reads MNHEY; CDR2 reads SMNVEV (reference sequence). Unmatched junction bases numbered 2, after V lost 2 bases and J lost 6 bases. The CDR3 nucleotides read TGTGCCAGCAGTTTAGGACTAGCTGCCGGGGAGCTGTTTTTT. It yields the protein CASSLGLAAGELFF.

The gene calls are TRBV11-2 and TRBJ1-1, with 7 positions matching TRBD1. Germline V gene data show CDR1 as SGHAT and CDR2 as FQNNGV. The CDR3 covers 12 residues. V dropped 4 bases and J dropped 7; count of bases not matched to a gene: 3. The CDR3 DNA reads TGTGCCAGCAGCTCACAGGGGCGTGAAGCTTTCTTT. It yields the protein CASSSQGREAFF.

This chain links TRBV29-1 with TRBJ2-2, with no clear D. CDR3 length equals 14 residues. Germline CDR1 SQVTM, CDR2 ANQGSEA. The V gene lost 6 bases and the J gene lost 5 bases, with 16 bases spanning the gap. As DNA, the CDR3 is TGCAGCGTCTACTCAAACCCCAGGACCGGGGAGCTGTTTTTT. It yields the protein CSVYSNPRTGELFF.

The V call is TRBV15, the J call TRBJ2-1, with D unclear. CDR3 length: 14 residues. Per the germline V gene, CDR1 is LNHNV and CDR2 is YYDKDF (reference sequence). Between the trimmed V and J ends, which lost 6 bases and 7 bases, there was a span of 16 bases. This CDR3 is CATREPGVLNEQFF. The DNA of the CDR3 is TGTGCCACCAGGGAACCAGGAGTTCTTAATGAGCAGTTCTTC.

This rearrangement joins TRBV2 to TRBJ2-5, with no clear D. This CDR3 contains 15 residues. Germline CDR1 is SNHLY and CDR2 is FYNNEI. V gave up 2 bases and J gave up 3 bases, with 13 bases separating them. CDR3 DNA: TGTGCCAGCAGTGAATATACAGAAATAGAAGAGACCCAGTACTTC. Encoded protein: CASSEYTEIEETQYF.

V usage is TRBV27 and J usage is TRBJ2-3; D might be TRBD2 (5 bases). V was cut by 7 bases and J by 0 bases, with 14 bases left in between. CDR3 size: 15 residues. CDR1 is MNHEY, CDR2 SMNVEV, per germline (reference sequence). CDR3 nucleotides: TGTGCCAGCAAACGGACTCCTTCTAGCACAGATACGCAGTATTTT. The encoded protein is CASKRTPSSTDTQYF.